This T cell receptor beta chain was identified during a study of blood T cell repertoires in COVID-19. In the source study's methods: Reference gene primer amplification gave estimated nucleated cell counts. This table comes from immunoSEQ multiplex PCR, and its TCRdb copy is limited to in-frame clones, with some not included. The V and J calls and clone size are taken from that table; D and trimming were inferred from the DNA. This sample has roughly 130,000 clones, with 65% to 85% found just once. Germline V CDR1 and CDR2: SGHVS, FQNEAQ. The CDR3 totals 11 residues. V was cut by 8 bases and J by 7 bases, with 9 bases left in between.

The chain employs TRBV7-8 and TRBJ2-1; no firm D call. The specimen sequenced was PBMCs or T cells enriched from blood (not recorded which). The source is a woman aged 25 to 39 who had recovered from COVID-19. CDR3 in amino acids: CASHSRNEQFF. CDR3 bases: TGTGCCAGCCACAGCCGGAATGAGCAGTTCTTC.